Shown below are 22 T cell receptor beta chains from a single sample sequenced in a study of T cells in Graves' hyperthyroidism and ophthalmopathy. The investigators amplified TCR beta CDR3 regions from RNA transcripts. Carried out on the TCR CDR3, a first-round RT-PCR used the HTBI primer set. TCRdb recomputed calls from the multiplex PCR reads with MiXCR, one row per CDR3 protein. Here the sample spans approximately 600,000 distinct CDR3 sequences, less than 25% being singletons. The sequenced material came from blood. These receptors were obtained from a man younger than 45 with Graves' ophthalmopathy.

This clonotype was seen just once. This chain uses TRBV5-1 with TRBJ2-1; D gene uncertain. V was clipped by 0 bases and J by 7 bases, with 11 bases between them. The CDR3 has 14 residues. Germline assignment: CDR1 SGHRS and CDR2 YFSETQ. CDR3 amino acids: CASSLGPLGNEQFF. CDR3 nucleotide sequence: TGCGCCAGCAGCTTGGGACCTCTGGGGAATGAGCAGTTCTTC.

The chain uses TRBV12-3 or TRBV12-4 and TRBJ2-2; TRBD2 might be the D (6 bases). V was clipped by 8 bases and J by 2 bases, with 21 bases between them. This CDR3 contains 17 residues. CDR3 nucleotide sequence: TGTGCCAGCTCTAGATCGGGGACTGCATACAACACCGGGGAGCTGTTTTTT. This translates into CASSRSGTAYNTGELFF.

This clonotype has just a few counts. The V gene is TRBV30, the J gene TRBJ2-5; D is uncertain. V was trimmed by 3 bases and J by 5 bases, leaving 13 bases between them. The CDR3 extends over 13 amino acids. The germline V gene has CDR1 GTSNPN and CDR2 SVGIG (reference sequence). The CDR3 nucleotides are TGTGCCTGGAGCCTTCAGATGGAGGAGACCCAGTACTTC. This encodes CAWSLQMEETQYF.

This clonotype has ten or more counts. The chain employs TRBV28 and TRBJ2-7; TRBD1 or TRBD2 may be the D gene (5 bases each). CDR1 and CDR2 (germline): MDHEN, SYDVKM. The CDR3 is made up of 16 amino acids. Trimming shortened V by 4 bases and J by 2 bases, and 18 bases separated the two germline ends. CDR3 residues: CASSSSEGQATYEQYF. The CDR3 DNA is TGTGCCAGCAGTTCGTCCGAGGGGCAGGCAACCTACGAGCAGTACTTC.

This chain joins TRBV7-2 and TRBJ2-5; weak D call: TRBD2 (5 bases). Per the germline V gene, CDR1 is SGHTA and CDR2 is FQGNSA. V gave up 6 bases and J gave up 5 bases, with 13 bases separating them. This CDR3 has 13 residues. The chain's CDR3 is CASRRTPSETQYF. The CDR3 nucleotides read TGTGCCAGCAGACGGACTCCCAGTGAGACCCAGTACTTC. Filled out from reference TRBV7-2 and TRBJ2-5, the complete variable domain reads GAGVSQSPSNKVTEKGKDVELRCDPISGHTALYWYRQSLGQGLEFLIYFQGNSAPDKSGLPSDRFSAERTGGSVSTLTIQRTQQEDSAVYLCASRRTPSETQYFGPGTRLLVL.

The rearrangement links TRBV20-1 to TRBJ2-1, with 8 positions matching TRBD2. This CDR3 contains 12 residues. J was trimmed by 5 bases and V by 6 bases; bases with no gene match: 3. Germline V gene lookup returns CDR1 DFQATT and CDR2 SNEGSKA (reference sequence). The CDR3 nucleotides are TGCAGTGCCGGGACTAGTAACAATGAGCAGTTCTTC. Residues: CSAGTSNNEQFF.

This clonotype appeared a few times. This chain links TRBV6-2 or TRBV6-3 with TRBJ2-5; possibly TRBD2 for D (5 bases). The germline CDR1 and CDR2 sequences are MNHEY and SVGEGT. This CDR3 spans 13 amino acids. The V and J ends lost 2 bases and 4 bases respectively, with 8 bases between them. CDR3 sequence reads: CASSYPGTETQYF. The CDR3 DNA sequence: TGTGCCAGCAGTTACCCGGGAACAGAGACCCAGTACTTC.

Many counts were recorded for this clonotype. The rearrangement uses TRBV30 and TRBJ1-1, with D tentatively TRBD1 (6 bases). Per germline, CDR1 GTSNPN and CDR2 SVGIG (reference sequence). The V gene lost 3 bases and the J gene lost 5 bases, with 13 bases spanning the gap. The CDR3 consists of 13 residues. The CDR3 region is CAWRGGGNTEAFF. As DNA, the CDR3 is TGTGCCTGGAGGGGAGGGGGAAATACTGAAGCTTTCTTT.

This chain uses TRBV6-5 with TRBJ2-7; no clear D gene. Trimming pared 6 bases from V and 5 bases from J, leaving 11 bases between. Germline CDR1 and CDR2: MNHEY and SVGAGI. This CDR3 contains 12 residues. The CDR3 here is CASSYGPNEQYF. CDR3 nucleotides: TGTGCCAGCAGCTACGGACCCAACGAGCAGTACTTC.

This clonotype has ten or more counts. J is TRBJ2-7 and V is TRBV7-2, with TRBD2 matching over 8 bases. The V segment lost 5 bases and the J segment 1 base; nucleotides outside the gene matches: 7. CDR1 is SGHTA, CDR2 FQGNSA, per germline. The CDR3 length is 15 residues. The CDR3 here is CASSTLAGLSYEQYF. DNA for the CDR3: TGTGCCAGCAGCACCCTAGCGGGTCTATCCTACGAGCAGTACTTC. Variable domain in full (rest from reference TRBV7-2 and TRBJ2-7): GAGVSQSPSNKVTEKGKDVELRCDPISGHTALYWYRQSLGQGLEFLIYFQGNSAPDKSGLPSDRFSAERTGGSVSTLTIQRTQQEDSAVYLCASSTLAGLSYEQYFGPGTRLTVT.

This clonotype was observed at least ten times. The chain links TRBV12-3 or TRBV12-4 to TRBJ1-4, with unresolved D. There are 12 residues in the CDR3. Deletions cut 3 bases from V and 7 bases from J, with 6 bases between. This chain's CDR3 is CASSLFGEKLFF. CDR3 nucleotide sequence: TGTGCCAGCAGTTTGTTTGGTGAAAAACTGTTTTTT.

This clonotype was found a few times. The CDR3 DNA reads TGCAGTGCTACCCAGGGTCCGGGTGAGCAGTTCTTC. This encodes CSATQGPGEQFF. The chain couples TRBV20-1 to TRBJ2-1; tentatively, D is TRBD1 (5 bases). The CDR3 runs to 12 residues. The V and J ends lost 4 bases and 9 bases respectively, with 13 bases between them. CDR1 and CDR2 (germline): DFQATT, SNEGSKA (reference sequence).

In its sample, this clonotype was seen many times. J is TRBJ2-7 and V is TRBV6-2 or TRBV6-3, with 11 nucleotides matching TRBD2. This CDR3 has 15 amino acids. V lost 5 bases and J lost 3; bases outside the gene matches: 6. From germline, CDR1 is MNHEY and CDR2 SVGEGT. The CDR3 DNA sequence: TGTGCCAGCAGTACACTAGCGGGAGAGGTCTACGAGCAGTACTTC. As protein: CASSTLAGEVYEQYF.

This clonotype was observed at least ten times. The chain is built from TRBV28 and TRBJ1-2; 7 nucleotides agree with TRBD1. Germline V gene sequence: CDR1 MDHEN, CDR2 SYDVKM. The CDR3 runs 18 residues. V was clipped by 8 bases and J by 4 bases; unmatched bases: 22. The CDR3 DNA reads TGTGCCAGCTCCCCCGGCATACTATACGAACAGGGGTTCTATGGCTACACCTTC. Amino acid sequence: CASSPGILYEQGFYGYTF.

The rearrangement links TRBV2 to TRBJ2-1, with a weak D call TRBD1 (7 bases). The V end was cut by 11 bases, the J end by 0 bases, with 23 bases between. Germline V CDR1 and CDR2: SNHLY, FYNNEI. The CDR3 extends over 17 amino acids. The CDR3 DNA sequence: TGTGCCGGAGCGGGCGGGACAGCCTATAGCTCCTACAATGAGCAGTTCTTC. Translation: CAGAGGTAYSSYNEQFF.

In its sample, this clonotype was seen many times. This chain connects TRBV18 to TRBJ2-3; no definite D call. Germline V gene sequence: CDR1 KGHSH, CDR2 LQKENI. V was pared by 5 bases and J by 2 bases, with 5 bases between. The CDR3 totals 12 residues. The CDR3 nucleotides are TGTGCCAGCTCAACGGACACAGATACGCAGTATTTT. It is translated as CASSTDTDTQYF.

This clonotype was seen many times. V usage is TRBV6-1 and J usage is TRBJ2-2; tentative D call: TRBD2 (5 bases). The V gene's germline CDR1 is MNHNS and CDR2 SASEGT. CDR3 length: 12 amino acids. Trimming removed 6 bases at V and 5 bases at J, with 7 bases between. The CDR3: CASSTRTGELFF. The CDR3 DNA follows: TGTGCCAGCAGCACTAGGACCGGGGAGCTGTTTTTT.

This clonotype has only a few counts. The chain uses TRBV7-8 and TRBJ2-6; no clear D gene. The V end lost 0 bases, the J end lost 2 bases, and 8 bases lay between the germline ends. The CDR3 has 16 amino acids. CDR1 and CDR2 (germline): SGHVS, FQNEAQ. The CDR3 bases are TGTGCCAGCAGCTTAGCGGTGGTAGCTGGGGCCAACGTCCTGACTTTC. It yields the protein CASSLAVVAGANVLTF.

Ten or more counts support this clonotype. The rearrangement joins TRBV5-1 to TRBJ1-5; the D is unclear. CDR1 is SGHRS and CDR2 is YFSETQ in the germline V gene. This CDR3 comprises 14 residues. Trimming cost V 0 bases and J 7 bases, with 11 bases left between them. The CDR3 DNA follows: TGCGCCAGCAGCTTGGGTGGGGAGCGGCAGCCCCAGCATTTT. Translated: CASSLGGERQPQHF.

This clonotype is termed medium-sized. The chain couples TRBV12-5 to TRBJ2-7; D uncertain. Germline values: CDR1 LGHNT, CDR2 FRNRAP. Trimming removed 0 bases at V and 7 bases at J, with 7 bases between. CDR3 length: 12 residues. The CDR3 DNA reads as TGTGCTAGTGGTTTGGTACCTTGGGAGCAGTACTTC. Translation: CASGLVPWEQYF.

J is TRBJ1-2 and V is TRBV7-8, with 7 bases matching TRBD1. In germline, CDR1 is SGHVS, CDR2 FQNEAQ. Trimming cost V 2 bases and J 2 bases; bases outside gene matches: 5. The CDR3 contains 15 residues. The CDR3 reads CASSLYRGSNYGYTF. The CDR3, as DNA: TGTGCCAGCAGCTTATACAGGGGATCCAACTATGGCTACACCTTC. Full variable domain (remainder filled in from reference TRBV7-8 and TRBJ1-2): GAGVSQSPRYKVAKRGQDVALRCDPISGHVSLFWYQQALGQGPEFLTYFQNEAQLDKSGLPSDRFFAERPEGSVSTLKIQRTQQEDSAVYLCASSLYRGSNYGYTFGSGTRLTVV.

CDR3 sequence reads: CASGQILGEQYF. The CDR3 DNA reads TGTGCCAGCGGACAGATCTTGGGCGAGCAGTACTTC. V and J are TRBV27 and TRBJ2-7; possible D gene TRBD1, 6 bases. The CDR3 has 12 amino acids. Germline V gene data show CDR1 as MNHEY and CDR2 as SMNVEV (reference sequence). Trimming took 8 bases from V and 6 from J, leaving 14 bases between them.